The rows below give T cell receptor beta chains drawn from one sample of a study of blood T cells in healthy people across ages. A single record per CDR3 protein comes from TCRdb applying MiXCR to the 5' RACE reads. Of under 1,000,000 distinct CDR3 sequences listed, about 37% are singletons. Sequencing used blood. Source of these receptors: a man aged 18 to 30 in good health. The conserved cysteine and the conserved F or W are not part of the CDR3 here. Some rows mark clone size as missing; the rest say once, few, many or name a class of expanded clone.

clone size: NA; CDR3 length: 13; V gene: TRBV7-2; CDR3 protein: ASSLAKLRGHEQY
clone size: few; CDR3 length: 14; V gene: TRBV7-8; CDR3 protein: ASSLRWGISTDTQY
clone size: NA; CDR3 length: 17; V gene: TRBV7-3; CDR3 protein: ASSPRTSGGVGVYNEQF
clone size: NA; CDR3 length: 12; V gene: TRBV10-3; CDR3 protein: AISVEGPPKGYT
clone size: NA; CDR3 length: 12; V gene: TRBV12-3/TRBV12-4; CDR3 protein: ASSLFATTDTQY
clone size: many; CDR3 length: 13; V gene: TRBV9; CDR3 protein: ASSAERTSNYGYT
clone size: few; CDR3 length: 13; V gene: TRBV4-1; CDR3 protein: ASSQDGQGGETQY
clone size: few; CDR3 length: 12; V gene: TRBV20-1; CDR3 protein: SASKAASNQPQH
clone size: NA; CDR3 length: 13; V gene: TRBV20-1; CDR3 protein: SASDRGSSTDTQY
clone size: NA; CDR3 length: 13; V gene: TRBV4-2; CDR3 protein: ASSQVTSEGDTQY
clone size: NA; CDR3 length: 13; V gene: TRBV25-1; CDR3 protein: ASSESSGIRDGYT
clone size: NA; CDR3 length: 13; V gene: TRBV12-3/TRBV12-4; CDR3 protein: ASSTLAGRPHEQF
clone size: NA; CDR3 length: 13; V gene: TRBV5-5; CDR3 protein: ASSFLIGQQETQY
clone size: few; CDR3 length: 12; V gene: TRBV12-3/TRBV12-4; CDR3 protein: ASSFRDGTGELF
clone size: few; CDR3 length: 12; V gene: TRBV7-2; CDR3 protein: ASSLGRDAYEQY
clone size: NA; CDR3 length: 16; V gene: TRBV7-9; CDR3 protein: ASSRRRAGASSYNEQF
clone size: many; CDR3 length: 13; V gene: TRBV9; CDR3 protein: ASSVVGHPGDTQY
clone size: NA; CDR3 length: 11; V gene: TRBV2; CDR3 protein: ASSPRGVQPQH
clone size: few; CDR3 length: 15; V gene: TRBV12-3/TRBV12-4; CDR3 protein: ASSLAFGTSRIDEQF
clone size: NA; CDR3 length: 11; V gene: TRBV30; CDR3 protein: AWNAGFDTEAF
clone size: NA; CDR3 length: 13; V gene: TRBV27; CDR3 protein: ASSSPGQGANEQY
clone size: NA; CDR3 length: 10; V gene: TRBV6-5; CDR3 protein: ASSYNRVEQY
clone size: few; CDR3 length: 13; V gene: TRBV20-1; CDR3 protein: SASTTSGGYNEQF
clone size: NA; CDR3 length: 13; V gene: TRBV5-1; CDR3 protein: ASSLAGAGSTEAF
clone size: NA; CDR3 length: 13; V gene: TRBV12-3/TRBV12-4; CDR3 protein: ASSPGQGGNEKLF
clone size: NA; CDR3 length: 13; V gene: TRBV2; CDR3 protein: ASSGGARAEYGYT
clone size: few; CDR3 length: 12; V gene: TRBV3-1; CDR3 protein: ASSPDTSYNEQF
clone size: NA; CDR3 length: 11; V gene: TRBV9; CDR3 protein: ASSSEGGTEAF
clone size: few; CDR3 length: 13; V gene: TRBV27; CDR3 protein: ASSFRGQYTDTQY
clone size: NA; CDR3 length: 15; V gene: TRBV5-1; CDR3 protein: ASSSPGQGDMNTEAF
clone size: NA; CDR3 length: 11; V gene: TRBV20-1; CDR3 protein: SALDRAATEVF
clone size: NA; CDR3 length: 12; V gene: TRBV4-2; CDR3 protein: ASSQERGNTEAF
clone size: few; CDR3 length: 12; V gene: TRBV6-2/TRBV6-3; CDR3 protein: ASNRDSNTDTQY
clone size: NA; CDR3 length: 11; V gene: TRBV29-1; CDR3 protein: SVGGGVVNEQY
clone size: NA; CDR3 length: 14; V gene: TRBV4-1; CDR3 protein: ASSQDGQTSSCEQY